Listed here are 21 T cell receptor beta chains from one sample, sequenced in a study of STAT3 mutations in large granular lymphocyte leukemia. These receptors are not linked to any known antigen. Clones were sequenced by immunoSEQ multiplex PCR, and TCRdb holds only the in-frame ones, with some missing. The sample records roughly 14,000 clones, roughly nine tenths being singletons. Study-level results: Every T-LGLL patient had at least one immunodominant TCRbeta clonotype.

The sample was peripheral blood mononuclear cells. The source of these receptors is a man in his forties or fifties with T-cell large granular lymphocyte leukemia. Some clones in this sample may be carry-over from other donors' samples.

The chain is built from TRBV29-1 and TRBJ1-2; no firm D call. CDR1 is SQVTM, CDR2 ANQGSEA, per germline. Trimming removed 3 bases at V and 7 bases at J, with 12 bases between. CDR3 length equals 12 residues. The CDR3 is CSVDFFPGGYTF. The CDR3, as DNA: TGCAGCGTTGATTTTTTCCCGGGTGGCTACACCTTC.

V is TRBV9 and J is TRBJ2-1; possibly TRBD1 for D (6 bases). The CDR3 totals 15 residues. CDR1 is SGDLS, CDR2 YYNGEE, per germline. V shed 3 bases and J shed 1 base, with 11 bases lying between them. DNA for the CDR3: TGTGCCAGCAGCGAGGGACAAGGATCCTACAATGAGCAGTTCTTC. Translation gives CASSEGQGSYNEQFF.

In DNA form, the CDR3 reads TGTGCCAGCAGCTTGGACAGGAACACTGAAGCTTTCTTT. Amino acids: CASSLDRNTEAFF. The chain has TRBV5-4 and TRBJ1-1; D is ambiguous. The CDR3 runs 13 residues. CDR1 and CDR2 (germline): SGHNT, YYREEE (reference sequence). The V gene lost 0 bases and the J gene lost 1 base, with 4 bases spanning the gap.

The chain combines TRBV19 with TRBJ2-7; 7 bases line up with TRBD1. This CDR3 is 14 amino acids long. The J segment lost 1 base and the V segment lost 7 bases, leaving 7 bases of the junction unmatched. Germline lookup yields CDR1 LNHDA and CDR2 SQIVND (reference sequence). CDR3 in amino acids: CASTETGRSYEQYF. In DNA form, the CDR3 reads TGTGCCAGTACCGAGACAGGGAGATCCTACGAGCAGTACTTC.

The J gene is TRBJ1-3, the V gene TRBV25-1; D perhaps matches TRBD1 (6 bases). V lost 8 bases and J lost 2, with 13 bases in between. The CDR3 length is 14 residues. Germline CDR1 reads MGHDK; CDR2 reads SYGVNS. The CDR3 DNA sequence: TGTGCCAGCCAGGACAGTAATACTGGAAACACCATATATTTT. This sequence encodes CASQDSNTGNTIYF.

This clone was counted a few times. V usage is TRBV5-6 and J usage is TRBJ1-5; D remains ambiguous. CDR1 is SGHDT and CDR2 is YYEEEE in the germline V gene. V was cut by 4 bases and J by 4 bases, with 9 bases left in between. This CDR3 is 13 amino acids long. The CDR3 protein is CASSPGGNQPQHF. The CDR3, as DNA: TGTGCCAGCAGCCCCGGCGGAAATCAGCCCCAGCATTTT.

The chain joins TRBV18 to TRBJ2-6; possible D gene TRBD2, 6 bases. This CDR3 is 17 amino acids long. Per germline, CDR1 KGHSH and CDR2 LQKENI. V dropped 6 bases and J dropped 0 bases, with 15 bases sitting between them. The CDR3 protein is CASSGGTPSSGANVLTF. Written as DNA, the CDR3 is TGTGCCAGCTCGGGCGGGACTCCGAGCTCTGGGGCCAACGTCCTGACTTTC.

The V call is TRBV6-5, the J call TRBJ1-1; D is undetermined. Germline assignment: CDR1 MNHEY and CDR2 SVGAGI. The CDR3 runs to 13 residues. Between the trimmed V and J ends, which lost 6 bases and 1 base, there was a span of 9 bases. CDR3 residues: CASRVGRNTEAFF. The CDR3 DNA reads as TGTGCCAGCAGGGTCGGGAGGAACACTGAAGCTTTCTTT.

The rearrangement uses TRBV30 and TRBJ2-2; D perhaps matches TRBD1 (5 bases). The CDR3 length is 14 residues. Trimming took off 0 bases at V and 7 bases at J, with 12 bases between the two ends. Germline-derived CDR1 and CDR2 are GTSNPN and SVGIG (reference sequence). The CDR3, as DNA: TGTGCCTGGAGTGTCCAGGGTAATGACGGGGAGCTGTTTTTT. This sequence encodes CAWSVQGNDGELFF.

V usage is TRBV27 and J usage is TRBJ1-1; no definite D call. The CDR3 covers 12 residues. The germline V gene encodes CDR1 MNHEY and CDR2 SMNVEV (reference sequence). V lost 3 bases to trimming and J lost 5 bases, with 7 bases between them. The CDR3 DNA follows: TGTGCCAGCAGTTTCCTGGGTACTGAAGCTTTCTTT. Amino acids: CASSFLGTEAFF.

A single count supports this clone. The chain has TRBV7-9 and TRBJ1-1; TRBD1 is a possible D gene (5 bases). V was shortened by 5 bases and J by 2 bases, with 12 bases between the two germline ends. The CDR3 contains 14 residues. Per germline, CDR1 SEHNR and CDR2 FQNEAQ (reference sequence). The CDR3 reads CASSLSGPNTEAFF. In DNA, the CDR3 is TGTGCCAGCAGCCTATCGGGGCCTAACACTGAAGCTTTCTTT. Together with reference TRBV7-9 and TRBJ1-1, the CDR3 gives the full variable domain: DTGVSQNPRHKITKRGQNVTFRCDPISEHNRLYWYRQTLGQGPEFLTYFQNEAQLEKSRLLSDRFSAERPKGSFSTLEIQRTEQGDSAMYLCASSLSGPNTEAFFGQGTRLTVV.

The chain employs TRBV27 and TRBJ2-1; D is uncertain. The CDR3 is 13 amino acids. Germline V lookup: CDR1 MNHEY, CDR2 SMNVEV (reference sequence). Trimming pared 5 bases from V and 5 bases from J, leaving 10 bases between. CDR3 DNA: TGTGCCAGCAGTGGCCTAACAGACAATGAGCAGTTCTTC. This encodes CASSGLTDNEQFF.

V is TRBV2 and J is TRBJ2-3; 9 bases map to TRBD2. CDR1 is SNHLY, CDR2 FYNNEI, per germline. The CDR3 is made up of 14 amino acids. V trimming: 7 bases; J trimming: 4 bases; junction bases outside the gene matches: 6. The CDR3 nucleotides are TGTGCCAGCAAAAGGGCGGGGGGGCCAGATACGCAGTATTTT. Protein sequence: CASKRAGGPDTQYF.

The CDR3: CASSYRGRGTEAFF. The CDR3 DNA reads TGTGCCAGCAGTTACAGGGGAAGGGGAACTGAAGCTTTCTTT. The rearrangement joins TRBV27 to TRBJ1-1; 7 nucleotides align to TRBD1. Germline-derived CDR1 and CDR2 are MNHEY and SMNVEV (reference sequence). V gave up 4 bases and J gave up 5 bases; unmatched junction bases: 7. The CDR3 covers 14 residues.

The CDR3 coding sequence is TGTGCCAGCAGCTTCGGGACTAGTCGGAGCACAGATACGCAGTATTTT. Its translation is CASSFGTSRSTDTQYF. The chain joins TRBV7-9 to TRBJ2-3; 8 bases map to TRBD2. V shed 3 bases and J 0 bases; nucleotides not matched to a gene: 5. This CDR3 contains 16 residues. The germline gives CDR1 SEHNR, CDR2 FQNEAQ (reference sequence).

This clone was observed a handful of times. The CDR3 DNA is TGTGCCAGTAGTATACGGACAGGGGGGAACACCGGGGAGCTGTTTTTT. Its translation is CASSIRTGGNTGELFF. The chain uses TRBV19 and TRBJ2-2; the match to TRBD1 covers 10 bases. J lost 1 base, V lost 2 bases, and 1 base had no gene match. This CDR3 contains 16 residues. Germline-derived CDR1 and CDR2 are LNHDA and SQIVND (reference sequence).

Only a few counts were recorded for this clone. The chain combines TRBV15 with TRBJ1-1, with no clear D. The CDR3 is 11 amino acids. The V gene's germline CDR1 is LNHNV and CDR2 YYDKDF (reference sequence). V was shortened by 7 bases and J by 4 bases, with 7 bases between the two germline ends. The CDR3 loop is CATKGATEAFF. In DNA form, the CDR3 reads TGTGCCACCAAAGGAGCCACTGAAGCTTTCTTT.

The chain recombines TRBV7-2 with TRBJ1-2; D not certain. This CDR3 spans 13 amino acids. The V gene lost 1 base and the J gene lost 5 bases, with 8 bases spanning the gap. Germline CDR1 and CDR2: SGHTA and FQGNSA. CDR3 sequence (DNA): TGTGCCAGCAGCTTAGTTCCGGAATATGGCTACACCTTC. It encodes CASSLVPEYGYTF.

Only one count was recorded for this clone. V gene TRBV30 combines with J gene TRBJ1-2, with D perhaps TRBD1 (5 bases). The V end lost 1 base, the J end lost 5 bases, and 11 bases lay between the germline ends. Germline V gene sequence: CDR1 GTSNPN, CDR2 SVGIG (reference sequence). CDR3 length equals 13 residues. The CDR3, as DNA: TGTGCCTGGAGTGACCTGGGACTGTATGGCTACACCTTC. Residues: CAWSDLGLYGYTF.

Here the CDR3 reads CASSPAGRAPGGTQYF. The CDR3 DNA reads TGTGCCAGTAGTCCGGCGGGACGGGCTCCGGGTGGGACCCAGTACTTC. The V call is TRBV19, the J call TRBJ2-5, with TRBD2 as a possible D gene (6 bases). CDR1 and CDR2 (germline): LNHDA, SQIVND (reference sequence). The CDR3 is made up of 16 amino acids. The ends were cut back, 5 bases at V and 7 bases at J, with 23 bases in the middle.

The chain combines TRBV15 with TRBJ1-2; D is possibly TRBD1 (5 bases). This CDR3 is built from 17 residues. The V gene lost 3 bases and the J gene lost 3 bases, with 20 bases spanning the gap. CDR1 and CDR2 (germline): LNHNV, YYDKDF (reference sequence). CDR3 coding DNA: TGTGCCACCAGCAGTCCCCCGGGGCGGGGATTGGACTATGGCTACACCTTC. It translates to CATSSPPGRGLDYGYTF. The full variable domain, rest sourced from reference TRBV15 and TRBJ1-2, is DAMVIQNPRYQVTQFGKPVTLSCSQTLNHNVMYWYQQKSSQAPKLLFHYYDKDFNNEADTPDNFQSRRPNTSFCFLDIRSPGLGDTAMYLCATSSPPGRGLDYGYTFGSGTRLTVV.